These 17 T cell receptor beta chains were all obtained from the same sample, sequenced in a study of control samples from healthy donors and cancer patients. Profiling relied on immunoSEQ multiplex PCR, and the TCRdb table lists in-frame clones only, not all of them. The sample records about 130,000 clones, 90% being singletons. The sample comprised blood. The receptors here all came from a man in his late teens or twenties in good health.

This clone was seen once. V is TRBV6-1 and J is TRBJ1-1; maybe TRBD1 (5 bases). V lost 3 bases and J lost 5, with 16 bases in between. The V gene's germline CDR1 is MNHNS and CDR2 SASEGT. The CDR3 is made up of 15 amino acids. The CDR3 DNA sequence: TGTGCCAGCAGTGACGGTGGGGGGACGGTTACTGAAGCTTTCTTT. It encodes CASSDGGGTVTEAFF.

In its sample, this clone was seen once. J is TRBJ2-1 and V is TRBV30, with a tentative D call TRBD2 (6 bases). The CDR3 covers 15 residues. Germline-derived CDR1 and CDR2 are GTSNPN and SVGIG (reference sequence). Trimming took off 2 bases at V and 3 bases at J, with 14 bases between the two ends. The CDR3 spells CAWSPLEGGYNEQFF. CDR3 sequence (DNA): TGTGCCTGGAGTCCGTTGGAGGGAGGCTACAATGAGCAGTTCTTC. Looking up the rest from reference TRBV30 and TRBJ2-1 gives the full variable domain: SQTIHQWPATLVQPVGSPLSLECTVEGTSNPNLYWYRQAAGRGLQLLFYSVGIGQISSEVPQNLSASRPQDRQFILSSKKLLLSDSGFYLCAWSPLEGGYNEQFFGPGTRLTVL.

The chain employs TRBV7-8 and TRBJ1-5; D might be TRBD1 (6 bases). The CDR3 sequence is 16 residues long. Trimming left V 0 bases short and J 4 bases short, with 13 bases between. Germline values: CDR1 SGHVS, CDR2 FQNEAQ. CDR3 nucleotides: TGTGCCAGCAGCTTAGCGGAGACAGGCCCTAATCAGCCCCAGCATTTT. Encoded protein: CASSLAETGPNQPQHF.

Here the CDR3 DNA reads TGTGCCAGCAGCTTGTTACAGGGGAATTCACCCCTCCACTTT. Its translation: CASSLLQGNSPLHF. This rearrangement joins TRBV5-5 to TRBJ1-6, with TRBD1 identical over 7 bases. Germline V gene sequence: CDR1 SGHKS, CDR2 YYEKEE (reference sequence). The V gene end was trimmed by 1 base and the J gene end by 7 bases; junction bases not matched to a gene: 2. The CDR3 runs 14 residues.

V and J are TRBV18 and TRBJ2-7; the D is unclear. The CDR3 length is 12 residues. Trimming took 2 bases from V and 4 from J, leaving 6 bases between them. Germline CDR1 is KGHSH and CDR2 is LQKENI. The CDR3 sequence: CASSPVSYEQYF. CDR3 in DNA: TGTGCCAGCTCACCAGTCTCGTACGAGCAGTACTTC.

This chain joins TRBV7-9 and TRBJ1-6; 7 bases line up with TRBD1. From germline, CDR1 is SEHNR and CDR2 FQNEAQ (reference sequence). Germline trimming cut 3 bases from V and 5 bases from J; bases unmatched to any gene: 10. This CDR3 has 17 amino acids. CDR3 sequence (DNA): TGTGCCAGCAGCTTCCAGGGGGATAGGGTGAATAATTCACCCCTCCACTTT. Translation gives CASSFQGDRVNNSPLHF.

The chain couples TRBV7-9 to TRBJ1-2; maybe TRBD1 (5 bases). Looked up from germline, CDR1 is SEHNR and CDR2 is FQNEAQ (reference sequence). With 6 bases removed from V and 3 bases from J, the gap between germline ends came to 8 bases. This CDR3 spans 12 amino acids. DNA of the CDR3: TGTGCCAGCAGTGACAGATACTATGGCTACACCTTC. Protein: CASSDRYYGYTF.

This sequence joins TRBV6-2 or TRBV6-3 and TRBJ2-1; 9 bases match TRBD2. The germline CDR1 and CDR2 sequences are MNHEY and SVGEGT. CDR3 length equals 15 residues. V dropped 4 bases and J dropped 4; count of bases not matched to a gene: 5. CDR3 amino acids: CASSSGLAKYNEQFF. For the CDR3, the DNA is TGTGCCAGCAGTTCGGGACTAGCTAAATACAATGAGCAGTTCTTC.

The chain recombines TRBV29-1 with TRBJ1-1; TRBD1 matches 10 bases. V lost 5 bases to trimming and J lost 3 bases; unmatched junction nucleotides: 6. The CDR3 runs 14 residues. Germline CDR1 SQVTM, CDR2 ANQGSEA. The CDR3 sequence is CSVYGTGDDTEAFF. Written as DNA, the CDR3 is TGCAGCGTTTATGGGACAGGGGACGACACTGAAGCTTTCTTT.

In this sample, this clone turned up once. The gene calls are TRBV30 and TRBJ2-2, with a tentative D call TRBD2 (5 bases). Per germline, CDR1 GTSNPN and CDR2 SVGIG (reference sequence). The length of the CDR3 is 14 residues. The ends were cut back, 3 bases at V and 0 bases at J, with 8 bases in the middle. CDR3 bases: TGTGCCTGGAGACTAGGCCCGAACACCGGGGAGCTGTTTTTT. Translation gives CAWRLGPNTGELFF.

The chain has TRBV4-2 and TRBJ2-7; 8 nucleotides align to TRBD2. Germline assignment: CDR1 LGHNA and CDR2 YNFKEQ. CDR3 length equals 16 residues. Trimming at V came to 1 base and at J to 3 bases, leaving 8 bases not matched to a gene. In nucleotides, the CDR3 is TGTGCCAGCAGCCAAGCTGGTGGTAGCGGGGACTACGAGCAGTACTTC. Its translation is CASSQAGGSGDYEQYF.

The chain uses TRBV3-1 (or the pseudogene TRBV3-2) and TRBJ1-6; a possible D gene is TRBD1 (6 bases). The ends were cut back, 4 bases at V and 6 bases at J, with 13 bases in the middle. The CDR3 is 15 residues long. Germline V gene sequence: CDR1 LGHDT, CDR2 YNNKEL (reference sequence). The CDR3 DNA follows: TGTGCCAGCAGCCTCGCGCGGGGGCCTAATTCACCCCTCCACTTT. This sequence encodes CASSLARGPNSPLHF.

The genes are TRBV7-9 and TRBJ1-4; D is possibly TRBD1 (6 bases). Per germline, CDR1 SEHNR and CDR2 FQNEAQ (reference sequence). The V end was cut by 2 bases, the J end by 8 bases, with 12 bases between. This CDR3 region has 14 residues. The CDR3 bases are TGTGCCAGCAGCTTAAGACAGGAGGGGGAAAAACTGTTTTTT. Protein: CASSLRQEGEKLFF.

The J gene is TRBJ1-5, the V gene TRBV5-5; 10 bases map to TRBD1. Germline trimming cut 5 bases from V and 2 bases from J; bases unmatched to any gene: 7. Per germline, CDR1 SGHKS and CDR2 YYEKEE (reference sequence). This CDR3 is built from 16 residues. CDR3: CASRLGDRGGNQPQHF. The CDR3 nucleotides read TGTGCCAGCAGACTGGGGGACAGGGGAGGCAATCAGCCCCAGCATTTT.

The J gene is TRBJ2-7, the V gene TRBV2; D is perhaps TRBD2 (5 bases). The ends were cut back, 9 bases at V and 0 bases at J, with 12 bases in the middle. Germline V gene lookup returns CDR1 SNHLY and CDR2 FYNNEI. The CDR3 is 13 residues long. The CDR3 region has the DNA TGTGCCAGTAAGACTACCTCCTCCTACGAGCAGTACTTC. Protein: CASKTTSSYEQYF.

The V gene is TRBV12-3 or TRBV12-4, the J gene TRBJ2-5, with TRBD2 matching over 7 bases. The trim removed 4 bases at V and 7 bases at J, leaving 3 bases unmatched. The CDR3 is 12 residues long. CDR3 sequence (DNA): TGTGCCAGCAGTTCCTCGGGGGGGACCCAGTACTTC. Translated, it gives CASSSSGGTQYF.

V usage is TRBV30 and J usage is TRBJ1-3; a weak D match, TRBD1 (6 bases). CDR3 length: 15 amino acids. Germline CDR1 reads GTSNPN; CDR2 reads SVGIG (reference sequence). V lost 3 bases and J lost 1, with 13 bases in between. CDR3: CAWRVAGVSGNTIYF. The CDR3 DNA is TGTGCCTGGAGAGTAGCAGGGGTGTCTGGAAACACCATATATTTT. The entire variable domain, with the rest obtained from reference TRBV30 and TRBJ1-3, is as follows: SQTIHQWPATLVQPVGSPLSLECTVEGTSNPNLYWYRQAAGRGLQLLFYSVGIGQISSEVPQNLSASRPQDRQFILSSKKLLLSDSGFYLCAWRVAGVSGNTIYFGEGSWLTVV.